This TCR beta chain appears in the sequencing data of a study of cytomegalovirus exposure and HLA in healthy donors. In the study overall: The roughly 130 validation repertoires were reported in a later analysis to have been generated on the same platform as the approximately 700 first-cohort repertoires.

Comment on this clone: Its antigen is not identified.

The study's findings and limits: Listed as cytomegalovirus-associated were 150 or so TCR beta chains.

The assay was immunoSEQ multiplex PCR, and TCRdb's table has in-frame clones only and misses some. The data show some 210,000 clones, more than 75% seen once. Sequencing used PBMCs. The sequence was collected from a woman between 18 and 30 years old in good health and CMV-seropositive.

For the CDR3, the DNA is TGTGCCAGCAGCCAAGATCTAGGGGGAGGCACAGATACGCAGTATTTT. Translating it yields CASSQDLGGGTDTQYF. The chain employs TRBV4-2 and TRBJ2-3; weak D call: TRBD1 (6 bases). Trimming took off 0 bases at V and 1 base at J, with 11 bases between the two ends. Looked up from germline, CDR1 is LGHNA and CDR2 is YNFKEQ. The CDR3 runs to 16 residues.